This T cell receptor beta chain is drawn from a study of technical replicates of blood from a few donors. Profiled with immunoSEQ multiplex PCR; TCRdb holds only in-frame clones, not every one. The sample lists 75,000 to 100,000 clones, roughly 94% occurring once. This CDR3 contains 18 residues. J gave up 4 bases and V 4 bases, and 18 bases lay outside the gene matches. Germline V gene data show CDR1 as MDHEN and CDR2 as SYDVKM. The TCR comes from a human donor in good health. The sample was T cells isolated from PBMCs. The chain links TRBV28 to TRBJ2-7, with 8 bases aligning to TRBD1. The CDR3 here is CASSSPGFSPGGLYEQYF. For the CDR3, the DNA is TGTGCCAGCAGTTCCCCTGGGTTTTCCCCAGGGGGCCTTTACGAGCAGTACTTC.